This T cell receptor beta chain stems from a study of cytomegalovirus exposure and HLA in healthy donors. Of note for this clone: Its antigen is unknown.

Overall study findings and caveats: With later analysis, a missense DCLRE1C variant became linked to TCR beta V- and J-gene trimming.

PCR used 60 Vbeta primers and 13 Jbeta primers. Assay: immunoSEQ multiplex PCR; the TCRdb copy retains only in-frame clones and omits some. This sample carries roughly 100,000 clones, around 82% of them seen once, and the ten largest clones take 1.5% to 2%. This CDR3 spans 17 amino acids. V dropped 0 bases and J dropped 3; count of bases not matched to a gene: 4. The germline V gene encodes CDR1 LGHNA and CDR2 YNFKEQ. The chain couples TRBV4-2 to TRBJ2-7; TRBD2 matches at 14 bases. The source material was PBMCs. This sequence originates from a woman aged 40 to 55 in good health and CMV-seronegative. The CDR3 DNA reads as TGTGCCAGCAGCCAAGAGAGGGGGACTAGCGGGAGCTACGAGCAGTACTTC. It codes for CASSQERGTSGSYEQYF.